The sequence of this T cell receptor beta chain was determined in a study of cytomegalovirus exposure and HLA in healthy donors. PCR used 60 Vbeta primers and 13 Jbeta primers. Repertoires were generated with immunoSEQ multiplex PCR, while TCRdb's copy carries only in-frame clones and drops some. The table records about 94,000 clones, roughly 75% of them present only once. Study-level points and caveats: A link between a missense DCLRE1C variant and TCR beta V- and J-gene trimming emerged from a later analysis.

As regards this clone: What it recognizes is unknown.

The TCR was taken from a woman aged 55-69 years in good health and CMV-seronegative. The sequencing input was PBMCs.

The CDR3 sequence: CASSSTTGSTDTQYF. As DNA, the CDR3 is TGTGCCAGCAGCTCAACCACTGGTAGCACAGATACGCAGTATTTT. V gene TRBV5-6 combines with J gene TRBJ2-3; no firm D call. V was trimmed by 3 bases and J by 0 bases, leaving 11 bases between them. Looked up from germline, CDR1 is SGHDT and CDR2 is YYEEEE. The CDR3 totals 15 residues.